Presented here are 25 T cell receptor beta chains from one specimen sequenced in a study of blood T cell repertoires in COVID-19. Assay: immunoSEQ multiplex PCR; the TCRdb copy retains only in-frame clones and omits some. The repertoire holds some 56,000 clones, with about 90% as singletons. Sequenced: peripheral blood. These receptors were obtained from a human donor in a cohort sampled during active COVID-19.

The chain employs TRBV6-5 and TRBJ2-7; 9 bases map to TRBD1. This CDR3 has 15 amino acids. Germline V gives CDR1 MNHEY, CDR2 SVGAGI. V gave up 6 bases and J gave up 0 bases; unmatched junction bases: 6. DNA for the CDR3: TGTGCCAGCAGGGCCGACAGGGGGGCCTCCTACGAGCAGTACTTC. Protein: CASRADRGASYEQYF.

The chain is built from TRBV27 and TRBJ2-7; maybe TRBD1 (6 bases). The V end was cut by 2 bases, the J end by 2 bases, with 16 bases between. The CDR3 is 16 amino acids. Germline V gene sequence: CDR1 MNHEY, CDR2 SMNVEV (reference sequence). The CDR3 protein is CASSLEGDTIAYEQYF. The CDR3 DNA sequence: TGTGCCAGCAGTTTAGAAGGGGACACTATCGCCTACGAGCAGTACTTC.

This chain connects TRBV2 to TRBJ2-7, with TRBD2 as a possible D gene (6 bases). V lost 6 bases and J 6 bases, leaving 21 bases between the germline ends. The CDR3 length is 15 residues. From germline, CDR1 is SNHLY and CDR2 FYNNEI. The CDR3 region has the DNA TGTGCCAGCAGGCTCCTAGCGTCCGGGGCTGGCGAGCAGTACTTC. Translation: CASRLLASGAGEQYF. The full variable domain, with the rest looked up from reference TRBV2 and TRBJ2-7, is EPEVTQTPSHQVTQMGQEVILRCVPISNHLYFYWYRQILGQKVEFLVSFYNNEISEKSEIFDDQFSVERPDGSNFTLKIRSTKLEDSAMYFCASRLLASGAGEQYFGPGTRLTVT.

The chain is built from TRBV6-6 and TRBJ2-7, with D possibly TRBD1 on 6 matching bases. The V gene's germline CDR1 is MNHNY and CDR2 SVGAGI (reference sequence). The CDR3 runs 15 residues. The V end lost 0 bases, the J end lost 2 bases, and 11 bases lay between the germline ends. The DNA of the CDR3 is TGTGCCAGCAGTTACTCGCCGACAGGTACCTACGAGCAGTACTTC. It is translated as CASSYSPTGTYEQYF.

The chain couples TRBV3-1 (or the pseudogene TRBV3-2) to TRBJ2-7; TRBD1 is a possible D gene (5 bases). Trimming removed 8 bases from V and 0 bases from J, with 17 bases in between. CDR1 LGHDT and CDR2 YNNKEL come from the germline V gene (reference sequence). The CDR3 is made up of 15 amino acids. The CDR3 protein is CASALRGVCSYEQYF. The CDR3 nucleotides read TGTGCCAGCGCCCTAAGGGGCGTTTGCTCCTACGAGCAGTACTTC.

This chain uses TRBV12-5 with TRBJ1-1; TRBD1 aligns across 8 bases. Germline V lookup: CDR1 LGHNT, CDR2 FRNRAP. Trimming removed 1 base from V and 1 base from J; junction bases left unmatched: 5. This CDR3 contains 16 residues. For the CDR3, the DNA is TGTGCTAGTGGTTTGGCCCCCGGGACAGGGAACACTGAAGCTTTCTTT. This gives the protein CASGLAPGTGNTEAFF.

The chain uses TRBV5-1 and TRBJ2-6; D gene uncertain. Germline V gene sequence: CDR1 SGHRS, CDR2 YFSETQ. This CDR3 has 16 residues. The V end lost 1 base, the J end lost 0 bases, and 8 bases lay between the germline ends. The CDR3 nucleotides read TGCGCCAGCAGCTTGTGGGCCCTCTCTGGGGCCAACGTCCTGACTTTC. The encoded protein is CASSLWALSGANVLTF.

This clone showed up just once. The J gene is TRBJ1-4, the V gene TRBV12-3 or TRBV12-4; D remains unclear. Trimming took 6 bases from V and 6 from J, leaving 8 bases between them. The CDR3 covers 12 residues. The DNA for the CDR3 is TGTGCCAGCAGCCCCTCCGATGAAAAACTGTTTTTT. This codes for CASSPSDEKLFF.

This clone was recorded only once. CDR3 DNA: TGCGCCAGCAGTTACACCACAGATACGCAGTATTTT. It yields the protein CASSYTTDTQYF. The genes are TRBV10-2 and TRBJ2-3; no definite D call. Germline V lookup: CDR1 WSHSY, CDR2 SAAADI. The CDR3 extends over 12 amino acids. Trimming pared 5 bases from V and 2 bases from J, leaving 5 bases between.

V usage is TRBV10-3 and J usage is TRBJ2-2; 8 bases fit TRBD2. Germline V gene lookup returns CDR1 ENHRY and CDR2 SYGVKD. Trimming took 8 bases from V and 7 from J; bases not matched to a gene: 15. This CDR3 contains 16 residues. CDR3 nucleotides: TGTGCCATCCCCCTGTTGGCGACTAGCGTCGGCGGGGAGCTGTTTTTT. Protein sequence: CAIPLLATSVGGELFF.

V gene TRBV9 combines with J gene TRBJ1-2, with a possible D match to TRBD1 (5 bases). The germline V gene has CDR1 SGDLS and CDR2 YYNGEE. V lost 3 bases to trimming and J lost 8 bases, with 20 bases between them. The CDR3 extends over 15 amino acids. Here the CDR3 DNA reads TGTGCCAGCAGCGAGAGCCCCAGGCAGGGTAGCGGCTACACCTTC. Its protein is CASSESPRQGSGYTF.

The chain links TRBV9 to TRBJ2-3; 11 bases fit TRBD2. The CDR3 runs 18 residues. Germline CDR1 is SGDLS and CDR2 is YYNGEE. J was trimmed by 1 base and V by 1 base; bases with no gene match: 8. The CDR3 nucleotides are TGTGCCAGCAGCGTACTCCCGGCTAGCGGGGGGCGCACAGATACGCAGTATTTT. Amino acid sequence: CASSVLPASGGRTDTQYF.

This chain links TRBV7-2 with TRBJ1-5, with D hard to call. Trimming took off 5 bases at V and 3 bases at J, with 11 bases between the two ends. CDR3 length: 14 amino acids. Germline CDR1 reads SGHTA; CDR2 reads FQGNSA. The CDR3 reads CASSERLTNQPQHF. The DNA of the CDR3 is TGTGCCAGCAGCGAGCGGTTAACCAATCAGCCCCAGCATTTT.

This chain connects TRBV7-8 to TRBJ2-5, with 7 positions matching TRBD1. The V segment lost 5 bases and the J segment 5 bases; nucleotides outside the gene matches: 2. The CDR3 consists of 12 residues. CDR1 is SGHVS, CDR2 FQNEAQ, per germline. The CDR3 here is CASSPDRETQYF. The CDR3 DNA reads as TGTGCCAGCAGCCCGGACAGGGAGACCCAGTACTTC.

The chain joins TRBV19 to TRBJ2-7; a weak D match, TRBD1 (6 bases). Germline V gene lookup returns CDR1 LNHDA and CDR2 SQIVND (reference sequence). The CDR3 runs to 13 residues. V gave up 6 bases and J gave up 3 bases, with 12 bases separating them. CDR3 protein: CASSQAQGYEQYF. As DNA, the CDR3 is TGTGCCAGTAGCCAGGCACAGGGCTACGAGCAGTACTTC.

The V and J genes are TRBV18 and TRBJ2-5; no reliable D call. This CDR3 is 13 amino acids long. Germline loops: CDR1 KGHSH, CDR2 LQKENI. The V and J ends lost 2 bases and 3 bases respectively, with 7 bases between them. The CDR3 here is CASSPGREETQYF. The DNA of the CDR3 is TGTGCCAGCTCACCAGGCCGGGAAGAGACCCAGTACTTC.

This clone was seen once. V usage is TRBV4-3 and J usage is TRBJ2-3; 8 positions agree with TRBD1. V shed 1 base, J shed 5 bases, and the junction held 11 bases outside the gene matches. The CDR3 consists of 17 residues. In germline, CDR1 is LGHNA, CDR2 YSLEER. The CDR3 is CASSQARGRGQGDTQYF. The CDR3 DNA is TGCGCCAGCAGCCAAGCGAGGGGCAGGGGGCAGGGAGATACGCAGTATTTT.

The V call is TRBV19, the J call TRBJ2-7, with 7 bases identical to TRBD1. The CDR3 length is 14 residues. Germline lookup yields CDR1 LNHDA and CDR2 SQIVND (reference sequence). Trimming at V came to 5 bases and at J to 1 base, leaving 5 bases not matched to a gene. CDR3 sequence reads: CASSARDSSYEQYF. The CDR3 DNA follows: TGTGCCAGTAGTGCTCGGGACAGTTCCTACGAGCAGTACTTC.

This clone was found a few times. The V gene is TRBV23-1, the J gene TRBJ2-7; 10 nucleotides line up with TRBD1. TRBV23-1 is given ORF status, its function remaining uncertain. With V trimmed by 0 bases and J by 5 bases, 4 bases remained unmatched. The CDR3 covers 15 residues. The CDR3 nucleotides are TGCGCCAGCAGTCAATCGGGACAGGGGTTCAACGAGCAGTACTTC. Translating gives CASSQSGQGFNEQYF.

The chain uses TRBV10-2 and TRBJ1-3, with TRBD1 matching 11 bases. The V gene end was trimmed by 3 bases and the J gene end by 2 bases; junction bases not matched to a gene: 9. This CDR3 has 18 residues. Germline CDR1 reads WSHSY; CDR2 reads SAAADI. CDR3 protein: CASSEPRTGGITGNTIYF. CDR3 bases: TGCGCCAGCAGTGAACCGCGGACAGGGGGCATAACTGGAAACACCATATATTTT.

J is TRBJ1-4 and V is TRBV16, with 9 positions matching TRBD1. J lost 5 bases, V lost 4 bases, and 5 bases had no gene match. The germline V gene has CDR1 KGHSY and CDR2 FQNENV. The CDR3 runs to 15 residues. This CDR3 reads CASSPPQGANEKLFF. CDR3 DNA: TGTGCCAGCAGCCCTCCACAGGGGGCAAATGAAAAACTGTTTTTT.

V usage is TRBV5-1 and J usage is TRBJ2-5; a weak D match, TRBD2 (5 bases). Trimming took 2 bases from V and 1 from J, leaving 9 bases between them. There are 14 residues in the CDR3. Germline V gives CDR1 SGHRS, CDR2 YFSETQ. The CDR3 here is CASSLSGIQETQYF. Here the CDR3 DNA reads TGCGCCAGCAGCTTATCCGGGATCCAAGAGACCCAGTACTTC.

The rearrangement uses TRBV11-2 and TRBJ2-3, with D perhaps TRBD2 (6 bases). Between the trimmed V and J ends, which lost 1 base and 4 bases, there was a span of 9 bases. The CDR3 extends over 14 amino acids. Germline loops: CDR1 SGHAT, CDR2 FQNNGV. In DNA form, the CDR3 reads TGTGCCAGCAGCTTAGCCGGGAGCCCAGATACGCAGTATTTT. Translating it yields CASSLAGSPDTQYF. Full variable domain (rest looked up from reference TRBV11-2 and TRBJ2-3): EAGVAQSPRYKIIEKRQSVAFWCNPISGHATLYWYQQILGQGPKLLIQFQNNGVVDDSQLPKDRFSAERLKGVDSTLKIQPAKLEDSAVYLCASSLAGSPDTQYFGPGTRLTVL.

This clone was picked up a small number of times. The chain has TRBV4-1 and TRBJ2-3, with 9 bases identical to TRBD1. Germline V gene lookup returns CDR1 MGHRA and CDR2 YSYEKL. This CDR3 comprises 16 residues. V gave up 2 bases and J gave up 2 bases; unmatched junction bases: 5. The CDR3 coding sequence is TGCGCCAGCAGCCAACCCGACAGGGGGGACACAGATACGCAGTATTTT. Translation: CASSQPDRGDTDTQYF.

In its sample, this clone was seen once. In DNA, the CDR3 is TGTGCCAGCTCACTTGCGCTCACAACTAATGAAAAACTGTTTTTT. Translated: CASSLALTTNEKLFF. J is TRBJ1-4 and V is TRBV18; D uncertain. There are 15 residues in the CDR3. V lost 4 bases to trimming and J lost 0 bases, with 9 bases between them. Germline lookup yields CDR1 KGHSH and CDR2 LQKENI. Variable domain in full (rest from reference TRBV18 and TRBJ1-4): NAGVMQNPRHLVRRRGQEARLRCSPMKGHSHVYWYRQLPEEGLKFMVYLQKENIIDESGMPKERFSAEFPKEGPSILRIQQVVRGDSAAYFCASSLALTTNEKLFFGSGTQLSVL.